This T cell receptor (beta chain) was profiled in a study of OX40 agonist ivuxolimab in advanced cancers. Study information: Patients were dosed intravenously with ivuxolimab at 0.01 to 10 mg/kg every 2 weeks. One hepatocellular carcinoma and a couple of cutaneous melanoma patients partially responded.

Sequencing was performed with immunoSEQ multiplex PCR; in TCRdb, only in-frame clones are kept and a portion is missing. The table records 65,000 to 90,000 clones, about 92% of them present only once. Details on this clone: No antigen is known for it.

Study conclusions and caveats: Clonal expansion by week 6 occurred in CD4+ and CD8+ blood T cells (at 0.1 to 3.0 mg/kg). Some of the nonresponding patients also showed low levels of normalized T-cell clonal expansion.

CDR1 is MNHEY, CDR2 SVGAGI, per germline. The V gene end was trimmed by 4 bases and the J gene end by 6 bases; junction bases not matched to a gene: 9. The CDR3 runs 16 residues. Sequencing was performed on CD4+ or CD8+ T cells sorted from blood, taken in a trial of the OX40 agonist ivuxolimab. The chain recombines TRBV6-5 with TRBJ2-1, with 10 nucleotides matching TRBD1. This sequence originates from an adult with an advanced solid tumor such as melanoma, head and neck, liver or kidney cancer. The CDR3 sequence is CASSSSGTGEVNEQFF. The CDR3 DNA reads as TGTGCCAGCAGTTCGTCCGGGACAGGGGAGGTCAATGAGCAGTTCTTC.